This T cell receptor beta chain was identified in a study of T-cell memory formation after mild COVID-19. Across the whole study: TCR clustering was largely donor specific. Broader study findings: Clones that contracted from day 15 to 85 were balanced CD4/CD8, while later expanders leaned CD4+.

This CDR3 region has 14 residues. Trimming took off 1 base at V and 2 bases at J, with 6 bases between the two ends. The germline V gene encodes CDR1 SGHTA and CDR2 FQGNSA. Amplification by 5'RACE using constant-segment primers produced TCR alpha and TCR beta cDNA libraries that carried sample barcodes and UMIs. TCRdb re-derived calls from the 5' RACE reads in MiXCR, one entry per CDR3 protein. The sample holds 150,000 or so distinct CDR3 sequences; approximately 10% are singletons and the top ten take more than 3.5%. Notes on this clonotype: Antigen unknown.

This TCR was recovered from a man younger than 35 who had mild COVID-19 (a few samples of this study predate the infection). Cell type and time point are not known. The sample was PBMCs or a T cell subset sorted from them (not recorded which). The chain has TRBV7-2 and TRBJ1-5, with D uncertain. The DNA of the CDR3 is TGTGCCAGCAGCTTAGTACTGCGCAATCAGCCCCAGCATTTT. The encoded protein is CASSLVLRNQPQHF.